These 18 T cell receptor beta chains originate from one sample sequenced in a study of monozygotic twins with inflammatory bowel disease. TCRdb re-called the 5' RACE reads; every CDR3 protein appears as one record, without DNA. In total, the table holds 200,000 to 250,000 distinct CDR3 sequences. Material: blood. The receptors were sampled from a human donor with ulcerative colitis or Crohn's disease, or a healthy co-twin of an affected twin (not recorded which).

This rearrangement joins TRBV27 to TRBJ1-2; the D call of TRBD1 rests on TCRdb alone, since no DNA is present to check it. The CDR3 contains 13 residues. The V gene's germline CDR1 is MNHEY and CDR2 SMNVEV (reference sequence). CDR3: CASSTGANYGYTF.

The CDR3 is CSARAGYFGGELFF. The gene calls are TRBV20-1 and TRBJ2-2. From germline, CDR1 is DFQATT and CDR2 SNEGSKA (reference sequence). This CDR3 region has 14 residues.

This chain joins TRBV5-1 and TRBJ1-2. The CDR3 length is 14 residues. CDR1 and CDR2 (germline): SGHRS, YFSETQ. The chain's CDR3 is CASRSGTTTYGYTF.

The chain is built from TRBV27 and TRBJ2-3; the TRBD2 assignment by TCRdb is unverifiable without DNA. The CDR3 sequence is 13 residues long. Per the germline V gene, CDR1 is MNHEY and CDR2 is SMNVEV (reference sequence). The CDR3: CASSWGDTDTQYF.

The chain employs TRBV18 and TRBJ1-1; TCRdb picks TRBD1, but there is no DNA to check that call. The V gene's germline CDR1 is KGHSH and CDR2 LQKENI. The length of the CDR3 is 17 residues. The CDR3 protein is CASSPPLAGVMNTEAFF.

The chain employs TRBV18 and TRBJ2-7; absent DNA, TCRdb's TRBD1 call cannot be checked. CDR1 KGHSH and CDR2 LQKENI come from the germline V gene. The CDR3 totals 16 residues. CDR3 protein: CASSPGPGQGTYEQYF.

The chain joins TRBV7-8 to TRBJ1-2; TCRdb gives TRBD1 as the D gene, but with no DNA this cannot be confirmed. Germline CDR1 and CDR2: SGHVS and FQNEAQ. CDR3 length: 13 amino acids. CDR3 loop: CASSFNRGGEDTF.

The J gene is TRBJ2-2, the V gene TRBV5-1; TCRdb designates TRBD1, a call that cannot be tested without DNA. The length of the CDR3 is 15 residues. Germline V CDR1 and CDR2: SGHRS, YFSETQ. The CDR3: CASSPGGTDTGELFF.

The V gene is TRBV4-1, the J gene TRBJ1-5. In germline, CDR1 is MGHRA, CDR2 YSYEKL. There are 15 residues in the CDR3. CDR3 residues: CASSRGPGSNQPQHF.

The chain recombines TRBV12-3 or TRBV12-4 with TRBJ2-1; the TCRdb call, TRBD1, lacks DNA for checking. This CDR3 region has 11 residues. The CDR3 here is CASSFRGEQFF.

The genes are TRBV5-1 and TRBJ1-6; TCRdb returns TRBD1, unconfirmable since there is no DNA. This CDR3 contains 17 residues. Germline lookup yields CDR1 SGHRS and CDR2 YFSETQ. CDR3 sequence: CASSGGQGKGDNSPLHF.

This chain links TRBV6-5 with TRBJ1-3. Germline V lookup: CDR1 MNHEY, CDR2 SVGAGI. The CDR3 covers 13 residues. CDR3 sequence: CASSLIGGNTIYF.

The CDR3 protein is CASSPVWSAQETQYF. The chain combines TRBV7-9 with TRBJ2-5; TCRdb selects TRBD1, and the lack of DNA leaves this call unchecked. CDR3 length equals 15 residues. Germline V gene lookup returns CDR1 SEHNR and CDR2 FQNEAQ (reference sequence). Complete variable domain (other parts from reference TRBV7-9 and TRBJ2-5): DTGVSQNPRHKITKRGQNVTFRCDPISEHNRLYWYRQTLGQGPEFLTYFQNEAQLEKSRLLSDRFSAERPKGSFSTLEIQRTEQGDSAMYLCASSPVWSAQETQYFGPGTRLLVL.

This rearrangement joins TRBV7-9 to TRBJ2-7; TCRdb selects TRBD2, and the lack of DNA leaves this call unchecked. Germline V lookup: CDR1 SEHNR, CDR2 FQNEAQ (reference sequence). The CDR3 runs to 15 residues. CDR3 sequence: CASSGSRSLPYEQYF.

The genes are TRBV29-1 and TRBJ2-5; as DNA is missing, the TRBD2 call by TCRdb cannot be tested. CDR3 size: 12 residues. The germline gives CDR1 SQVTM, CDR2 ANQGSEA. CDR3: CGVDTSGETQYF. Full variable domain (outside the CDR3, taken from reference TRBV29-1 and TRBJ2-5): SAVISQKPSRDICQRGTSLTIQCQVDSQVTMMFWYRQQPGQSLTLIATANQGSEATYESGFVIDKFPISRPNLTFSTLTVSNMSPEDSSIYLCGVDTSGETQYFGPGTRLLVL.

The chain joins TRBV21-1 to TRBJ2-7; TCRdb's D call, TRBD2, is unchecked because there is no DNA. TRBV21-1 is recorded as a pseudogene. The CDR3 is 14 amino acids. The CDR3 region is CARGLAGATYEQYF.

This chain links TRBV12-3 or TRBV12-4 with TRBJ1-1. This CDR3 has 12 amino acids. The CDR3 spells CASILTNTEAFF.

The chain is built from TRBV5-1 and TRBJ2-5; TCRdb designates TRBD1, a call that cannot be tested without DNA. Germline V gene sequence: CDR1 SGHRS, CDR2 YFSETQ. CDR3 length: 14 residues. The CDR3 sequence is CASSSWTGEETQYF.